This entry concerns a single T cell receptor beta chain. Germline V CDR1 and CDR2: SGHDT, YYEEEE. The CDR3 has 15 amino acids. V shed 2 bases, J shed 5 bases, and the junction held 3 bases outside the gene matches. The data were produced by immunoSEQ multiplex PCR, yet TCRdb's version contains in-frame clones alone and is incomplete. Among 300,000 or so clones listed, over 75% were seen once. These data come from a study of blood T cell repertoires in COVID-19. Study background: Acute and convalescent COVID-19 samples came from the United States, Italy and Spain. T cells, B-cell-depleted T cells, or PBMCs provided the cDNA or gDNA that served as material.

This chain joins TRBV5-6 and TRBJ2-5; 13 nucleotides align to TRBD2. The sequencing input was PBMCs or T cells enriched from blood (not recorded which). This TCR came from a woman in her thirties who had recovered from COVID-19. The CDR3 DNA reads TGTGCCAGCAGCTTCGGACTAGCGGGGGAGGAGACCCAGTACTTC. Translation: CASSFGLAGEETQYF.